A selection of T cell receptor beta chains follows, all from one sample in a study of OX40 agonist ivuxolimab in advanced cancers. Only in-frame clones appear in the TCRdb table, and some are missing; sequencing was by immunoSEQ multiplex PCR. Of about 62,000 clones listed, roughly 86% are singletons. This specimen was CD4+ or CD8+ T cells sorted from blood, taken in a trial of the OX40 agonist ivuxolimab. These receptors were obtained from an adult with an advanced solid tumor such as melanoma, head and neck, liver or kidney cancer. The CDR3 runs from the conserved cysteine through the conserved F or W. D genes are given only for firm matches. Clone sizes are given selectively: once, few, many, or a class where the clone is expanded.

V gene: TRBV11-2; D gene: TRBD1; J gene: TRBJ2-2; clone size: .; CDR3 DNA: TGTGCCAGCAGCTCGACAGGGGGCAGGGCCGGGGAGCTGTTTTTT; CDR3 protein: CASSSTGGRAGELFF
V gene: TRBV5-5; D gene: TRBD2; J gene: TRBJ2-2; clone size: .; CDR3 DNA: TGTGCCAGCAGCCGGGACACCTTAGCGGGGGGGCTCATCACCGGGGAGCTGTTTTTT; CDR3 protein: CASSRDTLAGGLITGELFF
V gene: TRBV25-1; D gene: .; J gene: TRBJ2-1; clone size: .; CDR3 DNA: TGTGCCAGCAGTGAGTTTAGCGGAGGAGGTGAGCAGTTCTTC; CDR3 protein: CASSEFSGGGEQFF
V gene: TRBV11-3; D gene: TRBD2; J gene: TRBJ2-1; clone size: once; CDR3 DNA: TGTGCCAGCAGCTTAGTACTAGCGGGTGGTGAGCAGTTCTTC; CDR3 protein: CASSLVLAGGEQFF
V gene: TRBV25-1; D gene: .; J gene: TRBJ2-3; clone size: .; CDR3 DNA: TGTGCCAGCAGTGAATTTGGAGGGGTCGTCACAGATACGCAGTATTTT; CDR3 protein: CASSEFGGVVTDTQYF
V gene: TRBV6-5; D gene: TRBD1; J gene: TRBJ2-7; clone size: .; CDR3 DNA: TGTGCCAGCAGTTACGGGACAGGAACCTACGAGCAGTACTTC; CDR3 protein: CASSYGTGTYEQYF
V gene: TRBV6-1; D gene: .; J gene: TRBJ2-1; clone size: .; CDR3 DNA: TGTGCCAGCAGTGAAGAACTATACAATGAGCAGTTCTTC; CDR3 protein: CASSEELYNEQFF
V gene: TRBV7-9; D gene: TRBD1; J gene: TRBJ1-4; clone size: .; CDR3 DNA: TGTGCCAGCAGCTTAACGAAAGGACAGGGGACTGAAAAACTGTTTTTT; CDR3 protein: CASSLTKGQGTEKLFF
V gene: TRBV11-2; D gene: .; J gene: TRBJ1-2; clone size: .; CDR3 DNA: TGTGCCAGCAGCTTGTTCGGGCCACAAACACCTAACTATGGCTACACCTTC; CDR3 protein: CASSLFGPQTPNYGYTF
V gene: TRBV30; D gene: .; J gene: TRBJ1-2; clone size: .; CDR3 DNA: TGTGCCTGGAGTGTGGGGCGTCTCAGATTGAATAACTATGGCTACACCTTC; CDR3 protein: CAWSVGRLRLNNYGYTF
V gene: TRBV6-1; D gene: .; J gene: TRBJ1-4; clone size: .; CDR3 DNA: TGTGCCAGCAACGAGAACAGGGCAACTAATGAAAAACTGTTTTTT; CDR3 protein: CASNENRATNEKLFF
V gene: TRBV6-5; D gene: TRBD2; J gene: TRBJ2-7; clone size: .; CDR3 DNA: TGTGCCAGCAGTTACTCCAGCGGGGAGACCTACGAGCAGTACTTC; CDR3 protein: CASSYSSGETYEQYF
V gene: TRBV11-2; D gene: .; J gene: TRBJ1-3; clone size: .; CDR3 DNA: TGTGCCAGCAGCTTATATCGGGTCGGCTCTGGAAACACCATATATTTT; CDR3 protein: CASSLYRVGSGNTIYF
V gene: TRBV6-5; D gene: .; J gene: TRBJ2-1; clone size: .; CDR3 DNA: TGTGCCAGCAGTTACTCGACCAATGAGCAGTTCTTC; CDR3 protein: CASSYSTNEQFF
V gene: TRBV6-5; D gene: .; J gene: TRBJ1-1; clone size: .; CDR3 DNA: TGTGCCAGCAGTTACTCGACGCAGGGCGCAGCTGAAGCTTTCTTT; CDR3 protein: CASSYSTQGAAEAFF
V gene: TRBV28; D gene: .; J gene: TRBJ1-1; clone size: few; CDR3 DNA: TGTGCCAGCAGTTTGGTGGCTAACACTGAAGCTTTCTTT; CDR3 protein: CASSLVANTEAFF
V gene: TRBV2; D gene: .; J gene: TRBJ2-1; clone size: .; CDR3 DNA: TGTGCCAGCAGGGATGAAGGCTACAATGAGCAGTTCTTC; CDR3 protein: CASRDEGYNEQFF
V gene: TRBV11-2; D gene: .; J gene: TRBJ1-1; clone size: .; CDR3 DNA: TGTGCCAGCAGCTTTTCCGGGCCTAGAGAAGCTTTCTTT; CDR3 protein: CASSFSGPREAFF
V gene: TRBV5-6; D gene: .; J gene: TRBJ2-7; clone size: .; CDR3 DNA: TGTGCCAGCAGCTTGCAGGCTATCTCCTACGAGCAGTACTTC; CDR3 protein: CASSLQAISYEQYF
V gene: TRBV19; D gene: .; J gene: TRBJ2-2; clone size: .; CDR3 DNA: TGTGCCAGTAGTATAATCAGGGTGAACACCGGGGAGCTGTTTTTT; CDR3 protein: CASSIIRVNTGELFF
V gene: TRBV5-4; D gene: TRBD1; J gene: TRBJ1-2; clone size: once; CDR3 DNA: TGTGCCAGCAGCCCCGACAGGGCCTATGGCTACACCTTC; CDR3 protein: CASSPDRAYGYTF
V gene: TRBV29-1; D gene: TRBD1; J gene: TRBJ2-7; clone size: .; CDR3 DNA: TGCAGCGTTGAGTTGCCAGGGGGCGAGCAGTACTTC; CDR3 protein: CSVELPGGEQYF
V gene: TRBV11-1; D gene: .; J gene: TRBJ2-2; clone size: .; CDR3 DNA: TGTGCCAGTGGACAGCTTACCGGGGAGCTGTTTTTT; CDR3 protein: CASGQLTGELFF